The rows below give T cell receptor beta chains drawn from one sample of a study of identical twins. TCRdb re-called the 5' RACE reads through MiXCR, storing one row per CDR3 protein. The sample lists 270,000 or so distinct CDR3 sequences; roughly 8% were seen once. The data were also submitted as part of a second study, on yellow fever vaccine responses in identical twins.

Sequenced sample: CD8+ T cells sorted from blood. The origin of the receptors is a woman younger than 30 in good health. Both conserved end residues are part of each CDR3. D genes are given only for firm matches. The listing skips clone size in some rows; elsewhere it reads once, few, many or a size class.

v_gene	j_gene	d_gene	abundance	CDR3nt	CDR3aa
TRBV4-1	TRBJ2-1	TRBD2	.	TGCGCCAGCAGCCTCCCGGATGGGACTAGCGGGACGGCCGCCTACAATGAGCAGTTCTTC	CASSLPDGTSGTAAYNEQFF
TRBV9	TRBJ2-7	.	many	TGTGCCAGCAGCGTAGAAGGGTTATCCTACGAGCAGTACTTC	CASSVEGLSYEQYF
TRBV29-1	TRBJ2-1	.	many	TGCAGCGTTTCGGGGGCTCTCGTATTATCGTACAATGAGCAGTTCTTC	CSVSGALVLSYNEQFF
TRBV24-1	TRBJ2-3	TRBD2	.	TGTGCCACCAGTGTAATAGCGGGACAAACAGATACGCAGTATTTT	CATSVIAGQTDTQYF
TRBV27	TRBJ1-4	TRBD1	.	TGTGCCAGCAGTTGGGACAGTTTTAATGAAAAACTGTTTTTT	CASSWDSFNEKLFF
TRBV15	TRBJ1-1	.	few	TGTGCCACCACGGGGTTGTCGAACACTGAAGCTTTCTTT	CATTGLSNTEAFF
TRBV28	TRBJ2-1	TRBD2	.	TGTGCCAGCAGTTTAATGGACAAAGGACTAGCGGAACGGGATGAGCAGTTCTTC	CASSLMDKGLAERDEQFF
TRBV12-3/TRBV12-4	TRBJ2-2	.	many	TGTGCCAGCAGCACCGGGACGCGGCCGGGGGAGCTGTTTTTT	CASSTGTRPGELFF
TRBV12-3/TRBV12-4	TRBJ2-3	TRBD1	many	TGTGCCAGCAGTCCGGGACAGGGGTTAGCTAGCACAGATACGCAGTATTTT	CASSPGQGLASTDTQYF
TRBV7-9	TRBJ2-1	TRBD2	few	TGTGCCAGCAGCCGACTAGCGGGAGGGAATGAGCAGTTCTTC	CASSRLAGGNEQFF
TRBV6-1	TRBJ2-5	.	.	TGTGCCACCTCGGGGGGCCAGTACCAAGAGACCCAGTACTTC	CATSGGQYQETQYF
TRBV18	TRBJ2-1	.	many	TGTGCCAGCTCACCACCTGACAGGAGCTCCTACAATGAGCAGTTCTTC	CASSPPDRSSYNEQFF
TRBV5-5	TRBJ2-1	TRBD1	many	TGTGCCAGCAGACCGGACAGGGTGGGCTCCTACAATGAGCAGTTCTTC	CASRPDRVGSYNEQFF
TRBV15	TRBJ2-3	.	many	TGTGCCACCAGCAGTACTAGCACAGATACGCAGTATTTT	CATSSTSTDTQYF
TRBV4-3	TRBJ2-7	.	.	TGCGCCAGCAGCCAAGATTACGACAGACTACCCTACGAGCAGTACTTC	CASSQDYDRLPYEQYF
TRBV7-8	TRBJ2-7	TRBD2	few	TGTGCCAGCAGCTTACGATCGGGAGGACACGAGCAGTACTTC	CASSLRSGGHEQYF
TRBV7-9	TRBJ2-7	TRBD2	.	TGTGCCAGCAGCCCCCCGGGGGGGGACGAGCAGTACTTC	CASSPPGGDEQYF
TRBV11-2	TRBJ2-7	.	few	TGTGCCAGCAGCCCCGCTAGCCCCTCCTACGAGCAGTACTTC	CASSPASPSYEQYF
TRBV27	TRBJ2-7	.	few	TGTGCCAGCAGTTATGGTTGGGGTTACGAGCAGTACTTC	CASSYGWGYEQYF
TRBV11-2	TRBJ2-3	.	few	TGTGCCAGCACCCTGGGAGATATCTCGCAGTATTTT	CASTLGDISQYF
TRBV15	TRBJ2-2	.	many	TGTGCCACCTCCCTGGTGGGATACACCGGGGAGCTGTTTTTT	CATSLVGYTGELFF
TRBV6-2/TRBV6-3	TRBJ2-7	.	many	TGTGCCAGCAGTACGCCCCACGGAGGCTACGAGCAGTACTTC	CASSTPHGGYEQYF
TRBV4-3	TRBJ2-3	TRBD1	few	TGCGCCAGCAGCCGGGACAGGGTAGGAGATACGCAGTATTTT	CASSRDRVGDTQYF
TRBV6-5	TRBJ2-2	.	.	TGTGCCAGCAGTTACTCCTTAGCGGTGAACACCGGGGAGCTGTTTTTT	CASSYSLAVNTGELFF
TRBV20-1	TRBJ2-3	TRBD2	.	TGCAGTGCTAGAGATCTAGCGGGAGTTCAAACTGATACGCAGTATTTT	CSARDLAGVQTDTQYF
TRBV20-1	TRBJ2-3	.	few	TGCAGTGCTCCCGATCGACTAGACACAGATACGCAGTATTTT	CSAPDRLDTDTQYF
TRBV6-5	TRBJ2-5	.	.	TGTGCCAGCAGTTACTCGGGGGATTCCCAGTACTTC	CASSYSGDSQYF
TRBV9	TRBJ2-3	.	.	TGTGCCAGCAGCGTCTGGGGCTTGGCTAGCACAGATACGCAGTATTTT	CASSVWGLASTDTQYF
TRBV7-8	TRBJ2-2	TRBD2	many	TGTGCCAGCAGCGAGGGACTAGCGGGAGACACCGGGGAGCTGTTTTTT	CASSEGLAGDTGELFF